These 11 T cell receptor beta chains were sequenced from one sample in a study of shared clonotypes between healthy human individuals (TCRdb year 2020). The library was produced with the immunoSEQ multiplex PCR assay. TCRdb carries this immuneACCESS record with in-frame sequences only. Its versions omit some clonotypes, under half of them owing to an unresolved V gene in the studies checked, with the rest unexplained. The sample yields 600,000 to 700,000 clones; around 73% were counted once. Around 1.8% of the sample goes to the ten largest clones. The sample consisted of memory CD4+ T cells sorted from blood. This sample's cell subset or site label indicates: CD45RA-negative fraction. The origin of the receptors is a woman under 40 in good health.

CDR3 coding DNA: TGTGCCAGCAGCCCGGGTGGCCTAGCGGGAGGAGAGACCCAGTACTTC. As protein: CASSPGGLAGGETQYF. This chain uses TRBV9 with TRBJ2-5, with TRBD2 matching over 11 bases. Germline CDR1 reads SGDLS; CDR2 reads YYNGEE. J gave up 4 bases and V 4 bases, and 9 bases lay outside the gene matches. This CDR3 comprises 16 residues.

This clone was counted only a few times. The chain combines TRBV28 with TRBJ2-7; tentative D call: TRBD2 (6 bases). CDR1 is MDHEN, CDR2 SYDVKM, per germline. V was shortened by 7 bases and J by 2 bases, with 21 bases between the two germline ends. The CDR3 totals 16 residues. Here the CDR3 DNA reads TGTGCCAGCACGGGCCGCGCCTTAGCGGATGCCTACGAGCAGTACTTC. Translating it yields CASTGRALADAYEQYF.

The chain uses TRBV19 and TRBJ2-3; 8 nucleotides agree with TRBD2. There are 15 residues in the CDR3. Trimming at V came to 10 bases and at J to 6 bases, leaving 15 bases not matched to a gene. The V gene's germline CDR1 is LNHDA and CDR2 SQIVND (reference sequence). The CDR3 DNA follows: TGTGCCAACCACTTCCCAGCGGGAGAGGAGGATACGCAGTATTTT. Protein product: CANHFPAGEEDTQYF.

The genes are TRBV5-6 and TRBJ2-7, with D unclear. V gave up 3 bases and J gave up 3 bases, with 10 bases separating them. Germline CDR1 and CDR2: SGHDT and YYEEEE. The CDR3 totals 13 residues. The CDR3 loop is CASSSINSYEQYF. The CDR3 DNA follows: TGTGCCAGCAGCTCGATCAACAGCTACGAGCAGTACTTC.

This clone was seen a few times. The V call is TRBV4-2, the J call TRBJ1-3; D uncertain. V lost 1 base, J lost 0 bases, and 10 bases lay in between. This CDR3 is 16 amino acids long. Germline V CDR1 and CDR2: LGHNA, YNFKEQ. For the CDR3, the DNA is TGTGCCAGCAGCCAAGCGTCGGCAAGCTCTGGAAACACCATATATTTT. The encoded protein is CASSQASASSGNTIYF.

The rearrangement uses TRBV2 and TRBJ2-7, with 7 bases identical to TRBD1. From germline, CDR1 is SNHLY and CDR2 FYNNEI. This CDR3 spans 14 amino acids. The V gene end was trimmed by 5 bases and the J gene end by 2 bases; junction bases not matched to a gene: 6. As DNA, the CDR3 is TGTGCCAGCAGTCGACAGGGCGTTACCTACGAGCAGTACTTC. This gives the protein CASSRQGVTYEQYF.

This clone was seen once. This rearrangement joins TRBV7-2 to TRBJ1-5; D gene unclear. CDR1 and CDR2 from the germline V gene are SGHTA and FQGNSA. This CDR3 is built from 12 residues. Deletions cut 7 bases from V and 4 bases from J, with 8 bases between. DNA for the CDR3: TGTGCCAGCAACGACCAGAATCAGCCCCAGCATTTT. This sequence encodes CASNDQNQPQHF. The full variable domain, rest sourced from reference TRBV7-2 and TRBJ1-5, is GAGVSQSPSNKVTEKGKDVELRCDPISGHTALYWYRQSLGQGLEFLIYFQGNSAPDKSGLPSDRFSAERTGGSVSTLTIQRTQQEDSAVYLCASNDQNQPQHFGDGTRLSIL.

This chain joins TRBV28 and TRBJ2-5, with TRBD2 identical over 11 bases. The CDR3 is made up of 16 amino acids. After removal of 5 bases from V and 1 base from J, the junction contained 6 bases not matched to a gene. Looked up from germline, CDR1 is MDHEN and CDR2 is SYDVKM. The CDR3 bases are TGTGCCAGCAGTACACGACTAGCGGGGTTCCAAGAGACCCAGTACTTC. It encodes CASSTRLAGFQETQYF.

As regards this clone: A far larger clone differs by one base, so this is likely a read error. The rearrangement uses TRBV6-4 and TRBJ2-3; D perhaps matches TRBD1 (6 bases). CDR3 size: 15 residues. The V gene's germline CDR1 is MRHNA and CDR2 SNTAGT. V dropped 4 bases and J dropped 0 bases, with 11 bases sitting between them. CDR3 protein: CASSVRQDSTDTQYF. DNA of the CDR3: TGTGCCAGCAGTGTCAGACAGGATAGCACAGATACGCAGTATTTT.

The chain has TRBV7-2 and TRBJ2-2; no clear D. Germline CDR1 is SGHTA and CDR2 is FQGNSA. CDR3 size: 14 residues. V was cut by 3 bases and J by 7 bases, with 12 bases left in between. The CDR3 nucleotides are TGTGCCAGCAGCTTTGAACGGAGAGGCGGGGAGCTGTTTTTT. It translates to CASSFERRGGELFF.

Many counts were recorded for this clone. V and J are TRBV15 and TRBJ2-3; 10 bases agree with TRBD2. The CDR3 loop spans 21 amino acids. Germline V gives CDR1 LNHNV, CDR2 YYDKDF (reference sequence). Trimming at V came to 0 bases and at J to 5 bases, leaving 20 bases not matched to a gene. The CDR3 is CATSRDPGQREGRLRRDTQYF. CDR3 DNA: TGTGCCACCAGCAGAGATCCCGGCCAGCGGGAGGGCCGGCTCCGACGAGATACGCAGTATTTT.